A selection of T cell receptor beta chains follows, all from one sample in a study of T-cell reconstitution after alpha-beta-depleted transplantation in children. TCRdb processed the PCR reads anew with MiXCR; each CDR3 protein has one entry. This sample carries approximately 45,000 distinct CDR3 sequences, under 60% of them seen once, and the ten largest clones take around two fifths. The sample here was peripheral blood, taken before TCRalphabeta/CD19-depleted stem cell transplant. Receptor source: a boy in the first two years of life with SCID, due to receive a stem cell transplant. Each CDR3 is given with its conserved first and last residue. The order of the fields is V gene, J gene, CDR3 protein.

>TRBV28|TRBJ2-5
CASSRFQETQYF
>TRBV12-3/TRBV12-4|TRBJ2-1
CASREGFNEQFF
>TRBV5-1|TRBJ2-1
CASSLDIYRGNEQFF
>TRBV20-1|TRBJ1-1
CSARSTRAETEAFF
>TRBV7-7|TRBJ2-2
CASSSTTGESGELFF
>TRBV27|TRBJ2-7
CASSFWGQSSYEQYF
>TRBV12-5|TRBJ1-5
CASGLAQTGSNQPQHF
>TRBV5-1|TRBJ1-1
CASTTLTGVNTEAFF
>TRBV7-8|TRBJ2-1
CASSSSGDRSSYNEQFF
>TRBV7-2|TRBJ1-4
CASSLSTGGTNEKLFF